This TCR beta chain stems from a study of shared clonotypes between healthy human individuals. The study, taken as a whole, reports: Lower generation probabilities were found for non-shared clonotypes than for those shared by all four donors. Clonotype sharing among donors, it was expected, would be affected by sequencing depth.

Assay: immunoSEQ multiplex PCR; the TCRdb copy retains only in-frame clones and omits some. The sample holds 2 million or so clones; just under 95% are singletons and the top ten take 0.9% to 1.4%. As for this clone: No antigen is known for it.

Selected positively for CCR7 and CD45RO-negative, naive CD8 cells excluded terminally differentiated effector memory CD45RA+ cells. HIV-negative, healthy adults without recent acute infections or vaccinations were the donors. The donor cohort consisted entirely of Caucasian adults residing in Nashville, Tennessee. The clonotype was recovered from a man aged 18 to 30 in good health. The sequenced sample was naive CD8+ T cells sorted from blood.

The CDR3 nucleotides read TGTGCCAGCAGCTTAGTTGGGGGGCTCGGGGAGCAGTACTTC. Amino acids: CASSLVGGLGEQYF. The genes are TRBV11-2 and TRBJ2-7; D tentatively fits TRBD1 or TRBD2 (6 bases each). V was trimmed by 1 base and J by 7 bases, leaving 14 bases between them. This CDR3 has 14 residues. Germline CDR1 is SGHAT and CDR2 is FQNNGV.